These T cell receptor beta chains were read from a single sample in a study of cytomegalovirus exposure and HLA in healthy donors. Clones were sequenced by immunoSEQ multiplex PCR, and TCRdb holds only the in-frame ones, with some missing. The sample has some 110,000 clones, approximately 80% seen once. The sequencing sample was made of PBMCs. The receptors shown here come from a woman aged 40-49 years in good health and CMV-seropositive. The CDR3 runs from the conserved cysteine through the conserved F or W. D genes are given only for firm matches. Clone size is shown for a subset of rows, as once, few, many or a class of expanded clone.

.	TRBJ1-1	.	14	TRBV11-3	CASSLDGTETEAFF	TGTGCCAGCAGCTTAGATGGTACAGAAACTGAAGCTTTCTTT
TRBD2	TRBJ2-1	.	16	TRBV5-4	CASSLGGLAGGEEQFF	TGTGCCAGCAGCTTGGGAGGACTAGCGGGGGGTGAGGAGCAGTTCTTC
.	TRBJ1-4	.	17	TRBV4-1	CASSQDGAGKFNEKLFF	TGCGCCAGCAGCCAAGATGGGGCTGGGAAGTTTAATGAAAAACTGTTTTTT
TRBD2	TRBJ2-7	.	15	TRBV11-2	CASSRNRDYLYEQYF	TGTGCCAGCAGCCGTAACCGGGACTACCTCTACGAGCAGTACTTC
TRBD2	TRBJ2-7	few	18	TRBV9	CASSEGLAGGSSSYEQYF	TGTGCCAGCAGCGAGGGACTAGCGGGAGGCTCCAGCTCCTACGAGCAGTACTTC
TRBD1	TRBJ2-1	.	16	TRBV12-5	CASGLVLGQAGNEQFF	TGTGCTAGTGGTTTGGTACTGGGACAGGCAGGCAATGAGCAGTTCTTC
.	TRBJ2-5	.	13	TRBV7-2	CASSSRGGKTQYF	TGTGCCAGCAGCTCCCGAGGAGGAAAGACCCAGTACTTC
TRBD2	TRBJ2-5	.	16	TRBV4-1	CASSQEGSGRAGEQYF	TGCGCCAGCAGCCAAGAGGGCAGCGGGAGGGCGGGGGAGCAGTACTTC
TRBD1	TRBJ1-1	few	16	TRBV4-2	CASSQDGGQTNTEAFF	TGTGCCAGCAGCCAAGATGGGGGACAGACGAACACTGAAGCTTTCTTT
.	TRBJ2-1	.	15	TRBV5-1	CASRLRGRAIDEQFF	TGCGCCAGCAGGTTAAGGGGGAGGGCCATCGATGAGCAGTTCTTC
TRBD1	TRBJ1-3	.	16	TRBV7-8	CASSPMGQGSGNTIYF	TGTGCCAGCAGCCCTATGGGACAGGGTTCGGGAAACACCATATATTTT